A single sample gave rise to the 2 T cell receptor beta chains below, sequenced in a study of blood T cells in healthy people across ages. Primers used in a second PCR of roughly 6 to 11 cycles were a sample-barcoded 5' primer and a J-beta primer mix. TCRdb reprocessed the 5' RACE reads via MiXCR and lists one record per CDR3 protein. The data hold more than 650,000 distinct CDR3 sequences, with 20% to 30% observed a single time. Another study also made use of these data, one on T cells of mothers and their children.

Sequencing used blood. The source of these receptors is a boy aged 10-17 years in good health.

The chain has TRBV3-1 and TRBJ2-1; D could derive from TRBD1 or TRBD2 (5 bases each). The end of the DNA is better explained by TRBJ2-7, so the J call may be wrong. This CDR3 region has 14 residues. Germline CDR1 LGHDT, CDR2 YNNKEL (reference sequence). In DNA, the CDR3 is TGTGCCAGCAGCCCCGGGACCATTAGTCCGGAGCAGTACTTC. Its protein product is CASSPGTISPEQYF.

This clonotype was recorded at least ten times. The CDR3 spells CASRAWGATATQYF. CDR3 DNA: TGTGCCAGCAGGGCTTGGGGGGCCACGGCCACCCAGTACTTC. The chain combines TRBV2 with TRBJ2-5; D is tentatively TRBD1 or TRBD2 (6 bases each). Trimming cost V 6 bases and J 8 bases, with 19 bases left between them. Germline values: CDR1 SNHLY, CDR2 FYNNEI. The CDR3 contains 14 residues.